This T cell receptor (beta chain) was identified in a study of blood T cell repertoires in COVID-19. Overall study: The United States, Italy and Spain were the sources of the acute and convalescent COVID-19 samples. In each case, the material was cDNA or gDNA derived from T cells, B-cell-depleted T cells, or PBMCs.

Trimming pared 0 bases from V and 4 bases from J, leaving 13 bases between. This CDR3 is built from 16 residues. Per the germline V gene, CDR1 is MDHEN and CDR2 is SYDVKM. How the authors handled the data: Reference gene primer amplification in the assay estimated nucleated cell counts. Here immunoSEQ multiplex PCR was the method, and the copy in TCRdb shows in-frame clones only, minus some. That table is the source of V, J and clone size, and D and trimming were worked out from the DNA. The repertoire holds about 200,000 clones, with around nine tenths as singletons. This clonotype was sampled from a man between 18 and 29 years old with active or convalescent COVID-19. This chain links TRBV28 with TRBJ2-1; TRBD2 might be the D (6 bases). Sequencing input: peripheral blood. The CDR3, as DNA: TGTGCCAGCAGTTTATGGGCTGGTGGGAGGTACAATGAGCAGTTCTTC. It encodes CASSLWAGGRYNEQFF.